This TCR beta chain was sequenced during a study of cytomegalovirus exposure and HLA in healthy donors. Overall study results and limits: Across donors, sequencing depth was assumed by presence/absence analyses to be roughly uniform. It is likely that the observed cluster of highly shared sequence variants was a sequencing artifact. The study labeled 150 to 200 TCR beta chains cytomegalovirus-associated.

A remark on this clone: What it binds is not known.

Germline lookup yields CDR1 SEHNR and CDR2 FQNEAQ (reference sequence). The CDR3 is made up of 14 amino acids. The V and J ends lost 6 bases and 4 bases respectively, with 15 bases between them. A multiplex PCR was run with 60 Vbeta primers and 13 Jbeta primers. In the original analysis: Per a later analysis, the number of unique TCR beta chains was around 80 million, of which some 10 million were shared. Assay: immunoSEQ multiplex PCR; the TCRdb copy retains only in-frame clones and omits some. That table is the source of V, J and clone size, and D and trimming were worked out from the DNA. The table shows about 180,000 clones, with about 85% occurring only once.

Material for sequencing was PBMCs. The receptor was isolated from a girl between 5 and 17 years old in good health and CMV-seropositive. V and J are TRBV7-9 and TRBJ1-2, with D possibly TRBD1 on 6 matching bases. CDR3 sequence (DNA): TGTGCCAGCAGGACAGGAGAAACACGCTATGGCTACACCTTC. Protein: CASRTGETRYGYTF.